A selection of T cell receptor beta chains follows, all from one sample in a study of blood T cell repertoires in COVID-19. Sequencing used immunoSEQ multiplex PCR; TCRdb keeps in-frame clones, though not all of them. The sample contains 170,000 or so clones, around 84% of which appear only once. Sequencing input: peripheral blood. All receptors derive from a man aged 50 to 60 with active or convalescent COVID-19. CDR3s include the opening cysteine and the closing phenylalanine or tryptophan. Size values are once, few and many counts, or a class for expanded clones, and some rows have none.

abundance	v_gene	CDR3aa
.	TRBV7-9	CASSLVGEGNEKLFF
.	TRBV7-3	CASSSQGSFGDTQYF
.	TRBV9	CASSVGAGYGYTF
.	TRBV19	CASKEQGANEQYF
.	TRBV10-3	CAIVRDRSSYEQYF
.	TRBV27	CASSWVGGAQYF
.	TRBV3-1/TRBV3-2	CASSHYVTGASGNTIYF
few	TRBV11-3	CASKRDRGTDTQYF
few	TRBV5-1	CASSLGATEAFF
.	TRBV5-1	CASSLGPGTDNTEAFF
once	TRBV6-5	CASTWDRTQNTEAFF
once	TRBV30	CAWNKGTLSSNQPQHF
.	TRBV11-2	CASSPGTNSYEQYF
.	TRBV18	CASSATGRTEAFF
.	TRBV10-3	CAISLLAGGPGGDTQYF
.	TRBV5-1	CASSRDRGRTEAFF
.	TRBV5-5	CASSLANQPQHF
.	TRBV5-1	CASSFHRDPGYGYTF
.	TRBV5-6	CASSELAGALPGELFF
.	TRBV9	CASSPQGLAATYEQYF
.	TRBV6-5	CASSPGWGANEKLFF
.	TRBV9	CASSVGGGAYYEQYF
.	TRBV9	CASSNMGGNMDTQYF
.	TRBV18	CASSPFNSRGAQPQHF
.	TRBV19	CASTKNGRRTNEKLFF
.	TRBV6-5	CASSYAREETEAFF
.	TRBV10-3	CAIRSGETQYF
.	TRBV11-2	CASSSQGAYNEQFF